The 10 T cell receptor beta chains reported below all come from one sample, sequenced in a study of identical twins. TCRdb reanalysed the 5' RACE reads using MiXCR and keeps one entry per CDR3 protein. The data hold some 560,000 distinct CDR3 sequences, with around 9.6% observed a single time. This same sample was also part of a study on yellow fever vaccine responses in identical twins.

Source material: PBMCs. The receptors stem from a woman under 30 in good health.

The V call is TRBV4-3, the J call TRBJ2-7; TRBD1 matches at 7 bases. Trimming at V came to 3 bases and at J to 3 bases, leaving 8 bases not matched to a gene. The CDR3 covers 15 residues. The germline V gene encodes CDR1 LGHNA and CDR2 YSLEER. For the CDR3, the DNA is TGCGCCAGCAGCCACCTAACAGGGGATCACTACGAGCAGTACTTC. It codes for CASSHLTGDHYEQYF.

The chain carries TRBV2 and TRBJ1-2, with D perhaps matching TRBD1 (6 bases). CDR3 length: 12 amino acids. Germline-derived CDR1 and CDR2 are SNHLY and FYNNEI. Trimming took off 8 bases at V and 5 bases at J, with 12 bases between the two ends. The CDR3 bases are TGTGCCAGCTGGGGGCCGTCATATGGCTACACCTTC. Translation gives CASWGPSYGYTF.

This clonotype has a count of ten or more. This chain joins TRBV5-1 and TRBJ1-4, with 9 bases that match TRBD1. The V segment lost 4 bases and the J segment 7 bases; nucleotides outside the gene matches: 5. Germline lookup yields CDR1 SGHRS and CDR2 YFSETQ. The CDR3 has 14 residues. This CDR3 is CASSIQGAPEKLFF. The CDR3 nucleotides read TGCGCCAGCAGCATACAGGGGGCGCCTGAAAAACTGTTTTTT.

The chain employs TRBV20-1 and TRBJ2-7, with D perhaps TRBD2 (6 bases). Between the trimmed V and J ends, which lost 1 base and 7 bases, there was a span of 14 bases. In germline, CDR1 is DFQATT, CDR2 SNEGSKA (reference sequence). The CDR3 has 13 residues. CDR3 loop: CSARGQTAGEQYF. The CDR3 DNA reads TGCAGTGCTAGAGGGCAGACTGCGGGAGAGCAGTACTTC.

CDR3 sequence (DNA): TGCAGTGCTGGGGGGGTACCGACGAACACTGAAGCTTTCTTT. Translating gives CSAGGVPTNTEAFF. The chain recombines TRBV20-1 with TRBJ1-1; D possibly corresponds to TRBD1 (5 bases). The CDR3 sequence is 14 residues long. V was pared by 5 bases and J by 1 base, with 14 bases between. Germline CDR1 reads DFQATT; CDR2 reads SNEGSKA (reference sequence).

This clonotype was detected ten times or more. This chain links TRBV29-1 with TRBJ2-7; D may be TRBD1 or TRBD2 (5 bases each). Germline CDR1 reads SQVTM; CDR2 reads ANQGSEA. Trimming stripped 6 bases from V and 2 bases from J, with 20 bases between. This CDR3 comprises 15 residues. CDR3 in DNA: TGCAGCGTCCCCCCCCCCCGGGACCGAACCTACGAGCAGTACTTC. Translated, it gives CSVPPPRDRTYEQYF.

There are many counts of this clonotype. The chain uses TRBV12-3 or TRBV12-4 and TRBJ2-1; 7 positions match TRBD2. V lost 3 bases, J lost 4 bases, and 3 bases stayed unmatched. CDR3 size: 14 residues. CDR3 coding DNA: TGTGCCAGCAGTTTTGGGGGGGGATACAATGAGCAGTTCTTC. Encoded protein: CASSFGGGYNEQFF.

This clonotype was picked up a small number of times. J is TRBJ2-3 and V is TRBV25-1; D is possibly TRBD1 (6 bases). CDR3 length equals 16 residues. The ends were cut back, 5 bases at V and 0 bases at J, with 15 bases in the middle. Germline-derived CDR1 and CDR2 are MGHDK and SYGVNS. The CDR3 DNA is TGTGCCAGCAGTCCGACAGGTCCGACTAGCACAGATACGCAGTATTTT. It specifies CASSPTGPTSTDTQYF. Variable domain in full (rest from reference TRBV25-1 and TRBJ2-3): EADIYQTPRYLVIGTGKKITLECSQTMGHDKMYWYQQDPGMELHLIHYSYGVNSTEKGDLSSESTVSRIRTEHFPLTLESARPSHTSQYLCASSPTGPTSTDTQYFGPGTRLTVL.

This clonotype was counted a few times. The chain is built from TRBV6-1 and TRBJ2-2, with D perhaps TRBD1 or TRBD2 (5 bases each). Germline V gene data show CDR1 as MNHNS and CDR2 as SASEGT. The CDR3 consists of 17 residues. V was cut by 7 bases and J by 4 bases, with 22 bases left in between. The CDR3 region has the DNA TGTGCCAGCAACCGGGGCCGAGGGTTAATAGGCACCGGGGAGCTGTTTTTT. Amino acids: CASNRGRGLIGTGELFF.

In this sample, this clonotype turned up many times. CDR3 amino acids: CASSLVEAGELFF. CDR3 bases: TGTGCCAGCAGTTTAGTGGAAGCGGGGGAGCTGTTTTTT. The chain links TRBV12-3 or TRBV12-4 to TRBJ2-2, with D unclear. The V and J ends lost 1 base and 8 bases respectively, with 8 bases between them. The CDR3 consists of 13 residues.